These 27 T cell receptor beta chains were all obtained from the same sample, sequenced in a study of blood T cell repertoires in COVID-19. Profiling relied on immunoSEQ multiplex PCR, and the TCRdb table lists in-frame clones only, not all of them. The sample shows about 250,000 clones, around 88% of them seen only once. Source material: peripheral blood. The receptors derive from a man older than 75 with acute or convalescent COVID-19.

V gene TRBV20-1 combines with J gene TRBJ2-5; 7 nucleotides agree with TRBD1. Trimming took 3 bases from V and 4 from J; bases not matched to a gene: 8. The CDR3 covers 14 residues. Germline CDR1 DFQATT, CDR2 SNEGSKA (reference sequence). CDR3 coding DNA: TGCAGTGCTAGTGGACAGGTTTTCACAGAGACCCAGTACTTC. Translation gives CSASGQVFTETQYF.

This sequence joins TRBV11-2 and TRBJ2-7, with D uncertain. The germline CDR1 and CDR2 sequences are SGHAT and FQNNGV. V was pared by 0 bases and J by 3 bases, with 12 bases between. The CDR3 sequence is 15 residues long. The CDR3 loop is CASSLDGAQVYEQYF. The CDR3 DNA reads as TGTGCCAGCAGCTTAGATGGCGCCCAGGTCTACGAGCAGTACTTC.

This chain links TRBV9 with TRBJ2-7; a weak D match, TRBD2 (5 bases). Per the germline V gene, CDR1 is SGDLS and CDR2 is YYNGEE. V gave up 4 bases and J gave up 7 bases, with 15 bases separating them. The length of the CDR3 is 13 residues. The CDR3 protein is CASSTPGVEEQYF. The CDR3 bases are TGTGCCAGCAGCACTCCCGGGGTAGAGGAGCAGTACTTC.

This clone was seen a handful of times. The chain joins TRBV2 to TRBJ2-5; 11 nucleotides line up with TRBD2. V gave up 2 bases and J gave up 1 base; unmatched junction bases: 3. The CDR3 sequence is 16 residues long. Germline V gene lookup returns CDR1 SNHLY and CDR2 FYNNEI. In nucleotides, the CDR3 is TGTGCCAGCAGTGAATTAGCGGGAGGGGCCCAAGAGACCCAGTACTTC. Encoded protein: CASSELAGGAQETQYF.

The J gene is TRBJ1-1, the V gene TRBV5-4, with D hard to call. Trimming removed 4 bases from V and 1 base from J, with 8 bases in between. The V gene's germline CDR1 is SGHNT and CDR2 YYREEE (reference sequence). The CDR3 length is 13 residues. The CDR3 bases are TGTGCCAGCAGCCGGGGATCGAACACTGAAGCTTTCTTT. It is translated as CASSRGSNTEAFF.

The DNA of the CDR3 is TGTGCCAGTAGTATAGCACACGGGTCTAATGAAAAACTGTTTTTT. This gives the protein CASSIAHGSNEKLFF. J is TRBJ1-4 and V is TRBV19; D remains unclear. The CDR3 sequence is 15 residues long. Between the trimmed V and J ends, which lost 1 base and 3 bases, there was a span of 9 bases. Per germline, CDR1 LNHDA and CDR2 SQIVND (reference sequence).

V is TRBV7-2 and J is TRBJ2-2; 9 bases align to TRBD2. Germline V gives CDR1 SGHTA, CDR2 FQGNSA. The V gene end was trimmed by 5 bases and the J gene end by 6 bases; junction bases not matched to a gene: 13. This CDR3 has 17 residues. CDR3 DNA sequence: TGTGCCAGCAGCAAAACCGCGCTAGCGGGAATTGCCGGGGAGCTGTTTTTT. It translates to CASSKTALAGIAGELFF.

This CDR3 is CASREGTGMGSNTEAFF. The CDR3 DNA is TGTGCCAGCAGGGAAGGGACAGGGATGGGGAGTAACACTGAAGCTTTCTTT. V gene TRBV6-4 combines with J gene TRBJ1-1, with 9 bases identical to TRBD1. Trimming cost V 6 bases and J 2 bases; bases outside gene matches: 13. CDR1 MRHNA and CDR2 SNTAGT come from the germline V gene. The CDR3 is 17 residues long.

On this clone: This sample includes further DNA sequences coding for the same CDR3. The chain links TRBV12-3 or TRBV12-4 to TRBJ1-2; D call uncertain. Trimming took 1 base from V and 4 from J, leaving 4 bases between them. This CDR3 has 12 amino acids. The CDR3 sequence: CASSLGLYGYTF. For the CDR3, the DNA is TGTGCCAGCAGTTTAGGACTCTATGGCTACACCTTC.

The J gene is TRBJ2-7, the V gene TRBV6-1; 8 bases map to TRBD2. Looked up from germline, CDR1 is MNHNS and CDR2 is SASEGT. CDR3 length: 15 residues. The ends lost 2 bases at V and 2 bases at J; junction bases unmatched: 5. The CDR3 protein is CASSEPGGETYEQYF. The CDR3 bases are TGTGCCAGCAGTGAACCGGGAGGGGAGACCTACGAGCAGTACTTC.

This chain joins TRBV18 and TRBJ2-1, with D possibly TRBD2 on 5 matching bases. The ends were cut back, 0 bases at V and 5 bases at J, with 11 bases in the middle. Germline CDR1 is KGHSH and CDR2 is LQKENI. The CDR3 extends over 15 amino acids. The CDR3 coding sequence is TGTGCCAGCTCACCACCGTCGGACTTCCACAATGAGCAGTTCTTC. This sequence encodes CASSPPSDFHNEQFF.

The rearrangement uses TRBV12-3 or TRBV12-4 and TRBJ1-1; no firm D call. CDR3 size: 13 residues. The ends were cut back, 3 bases at V and 1 base at J, with 6 bases in the middle. The DNA of the CDR3 is TGTGCCAGCAGTTTTACAACGAACACTGAAGCTTTCTTT. Translation: CASSFTTNTEAFF.

This chain joins TRBV6-6 and TRBJ2-1; perhaps TRBD1 as D (6 bases). V shed 7 bases and J shed 4 bases, with 17 bases lying between them. The CDR3 consists of 15 residues. CDR1 and CDR2 from the germline V gene are MNHNY and SVGAGI (reference sequence). CDR3 sequence: CASTGQSGGYNEQFF. CDR3 DNA sequence: TGTGCCAGCACTGGACAGTCTGGCGGTTACAATGAGCAGTTCTTC.

The chain recombines TRBV5-1 with TRBJ1-1, with TRBD1 identical over 10 bases. Trimming took 4 bases from V and 11 from J; bases not matched to a gene: 8. Germline CDR1 is SGHRS and CDR2 is YFSETQ. CDR3 length equals 13 residues. The CDR3 bases are TGCGCCAGCAGCGCCGGGACAGGGGCTTTTGCTTTCTTT. Translated, it gives CASSAGTGAFAFF.

The CDR3 nucleotides are TGTGCCAGCAGCGTAGCCCTCCGTAGCGGGGGGCGTACCACAGATACGCAGTATTTT. This codes for CASSVALRSGGRTTDTQYF. The chain is built from TRBV9 and TRBJ2-3; 10 bases line up with TRBD2. This CDR3 has 19 amino acids. The germline CDR1 and CDR2 sequences are SGDLS and YYNGEE. With V trimmed by 0 bases and J by 2 bases, 12 bases remained unmatched.

J is TRBJ2-3 and V is TRBV7-2, with 7 bases aligning to TRBD2. The CDR3 extends over 16 amino acids. Germline trimming cut 5 bases from V and 3 bases from J; bases unmatched to any gene: 11. CDR1 is SGHTA and CDR2 is FQGNSA in the germline V gene. The CDR3, as DNA: TGTGCCAGCAGCCTAGACGGCGGGAGTAGTACAGATACGCAGTATTTT. Protein sequence: CASSLDGGSSTDTQYF. The variable domain in full, completed from reference TRBV7-2 and TRBJ2-3, reads GAGVSQSPSNKVTEKGKDVELRCDPISGHTALYWYRQSLGQGLEFLIYFQGNSAPDKSGLPSDRFSAERTGGSVSTLTIQRTQQEDSAVYLCASSLDGGSSTDTQYFGPGTRLTVL.

V gene TRBV12-3 or TRBV12-4 combines with J gene TRBJ1-1; 7 nucleotides align to TRBD1. Trimming cost V 6 bases and J 5 bases; bases outside gene matches: 6. This CDR3 is 13 amino acids long. The CDR3 sequence is CASSKGTVTEAFF. CDR3 nucleotides: TGTGCCAGCAGCAAGGGGACAGTGACTGAAGCTTTCTTT.

Only one count was recorded for this clone. The rearrangement links TRBV7-2 to TRBJ2-1, with 12 positions matching TRBD2. Looked up from germline, CDR1 is SGHTA and CDR2 is FQGNSA. V gave up 5 bases and J gave up 3 bases; unmatched junction bases: 8. The CDR3 is 17 amino acids. The CDR3 reads CASSPPGLAGLYNEQFF. Written as DNA, the CDR3 is TGTGCCAGCAGCCCGCCGGGACTAGCGGGCCTCTACAATGAGCAGTTCTTC.

The chain joins TRBV9 to TRBJ2-3; D is perhaps TRBD2 (6 bases). The CDR3 covers 13 residues. V was cut by 0 bases and J by 4 bases, with 6 bases left in between. Germline V CDR1 and CDR2: SGDLS, YYNGEE. The CDR3 protein is CASSVAGADTQYF. CDR3 DNA sequence: TGTGCCAGCAGCGTAGCGGGAGCAGATACGCAGTATTTT.

Concerning this clone itself: Other nucleotide sequences from this sample produce the same CDR3. The rearrangement uses TRBV18 and TRBJ2-7; possible D gene TRBD2, 5 bases. This CDR3 comprises 12 residues. V lost 1 base to trimming and J lost 4 bases, with 5 bases between them. The V gene's germline CDR1 is KGHSH and CDR2 LQKENI. The CDR3 sequence: CASSPRGYEQYF. CDR3 bases: TGTGCCAGCTCACCACGAGGGTACGAGCAGTACTTC.

The chain carries TRBV6-5 and TRBJ1-5; 7 nucleotides align to TRBD1. V was pared by 6 bases and J by 4 bases, with 9 bases of the junction left unmatched. Germline CDR1 reads MNHEY; CDR2 reads SVGAGI. The CDR3 loop spans 15 amino acids. CDR3 loop: CASRREQGTNQPQHF. The CDR3 DNA is TGTGCCAGCAGGAGGGAACAGGGGACGAATCAGCCCCAGCATTTT.

V gene TRBV7-9 combines with J gene TRBJ1-2; tentative D call: TRBD1 (6 bases). Germline-derived CDR1 and CDR2 are SEHNR and FQNEAQ (reference sequence). This CDR3 has 13 residues. V dropped 5 bases and J dropped 8 bases, with 15 bases sitting between them. In DNA form, the CDR3 reads TGTGCCAGCAGCCGGGACACCGGGAGGGGCTACACCTTC. This codes for CASSRDTGRGYTF.

In this sample, this clone turned up a few times. The chain links TRBV29-1 to TRBJ2-7, with D maybe TRBD2 (6 bases). Trimming took off 4 bases at V and 3 bases at J, with 13 bases between the two ends. The length of the CDR3 is 13 residues. In germline, CDR1 is SQVTM, CDR2 ANQGSEA. As DNA, the CDR3 is TGCAGCGTTGGGGCAGGGCGGGACTACGAGCAGTACTTC. Protein sequence: CSVGAGRDYEQYF.

The chain uses TRBV7-2 and TRBJ2-4; 9 nucleotides agree with TRBD2. The germline gives CDR1 SGHTA, CDR2 FQGNSA. This CDR3 is 15 amino acids long. The J segment lost 8 bases and the V segment lost 4 bases, leaving 9 bases of the junction unmatched. The DNA of the CDR3 is TGTGCCAGCAGCTCCCCCGCTAGCGGGACGGACATTCAGTACTTC. Its translation: CASSSPASGTDIQYF.

The chain has TRBV4-2 and TRBJ2-1; no clear D gene. Looked up from germline, CDR1 is LGHNA and CDR2 is YNFKEQ. The V and J ends lost 0 bases and 2 bases respectively, with 11 bases between them. The CDR3 has 16 residues. CDR3 coding DNA: TGTGCCAGCAGCCAAGATTTGGAGCACCCCTACAATGAGCAGTTCTTC. It specifies CASSQDLEHPYNEQFF.

J is TRBJ1-3 and V is TRBV6-5; D not resolved. V gave up 0 bases and J gave up 0 bases, with 6 bases separating them. The CDR3 extends over 15 amino acids. Germline V gene lookup returns CDR1 MNHEY and CDR2 SVGAGI. The CDR3 DNA is TGTGCCAGCAGTTACTCAGGGAGCTCTGGAAACACCATATATTTT. Translated, it gives CASSYSGSSGNTIYF.

This clone was detected only a few times. The sample has other DNA sequences that encode this CDR3 too. V usage is TRBV11-2 and J usage is TRBJ2-3, with 7 positions matching TRBD2. The CDR3 runs 15 residues. Germline V gives CDR1 SGHAT, CDR2 FQNNGV. Trimming removed 0 bases from V and 3 bases from J; junction bases left unmatched: 3. The CDR3 reads CASSLDRGGTDTQYF. The CDR3 DNA sequence: TGTGCCAGCAGCTTAGATCGCGGGGGTACAGATACGCAGTATTTT.